One sample yielded the 18 T cell receptor beta chains listed below, sequenced in a study of cytomegalovirus exposure and HLA in healthy donors. Amplification used 60 Vbeta primers and 13 Jbeta primers. The table came from immunoSEQ multiplex PCR; TCRdb's copy has only in-frame clones and leaves some out. The data show around 200,000 clones, with about 80% seen just once and 10% held by the top ten. The sample taken for sequencing was PBMCs. Receptor source: a woman between 45 and 65 years old in good health and CMV-seropositive.

This clone was seen just once. This chain connects TRBV6-6 to TRBJ1-5; D uncertain. The V end lost 7 bases, the J end lost 4 bases, and 11 bases lay between the germline ends. Germline lookup yields CDR1 MNHNY and CDR2 SVGAGI (reference sequence). This CDR3 is 13 amino acids long. For the CDR3, the DNA is TGTGCCAGCATCTTCCGGGAAAATCAGCCCCAGCATTTT. Amino acids: CASIFRENQPQHF.

The chain is built from TRBV5-6 and TRBJ1-1; TRBD1 is a possible D gene (5 bases). Trimming took 2 bases from V and 7 from J, leaving 15 bases between them. The germline V gene encodes CDR1 SGHDT and CDR2 YYEEEE. The CDR3 spans 14 residues. CDR3 nucleotides: TGTGCCAGCAGCTTAGAGCTTAGGCAGGGTGAAGCTTTCTTT. It encodes CASSLELRQGEAFF. The full variable domain, completed using reference TRBV5-6 and TRBJ1-1, is DAGVTQSPTHLIKTRGQQVTLRCSPKSGHDTVSWYQQALGQGPQFIFQYYEEEERQRGNFPDRFSGHQFPNYSSELNVNALLLGDSALYLCASSLELRQGEAFFGQGTRLTVV.

As for this clone: One junction end does not reproduce the germline sequence, and a read error may be involved. Other DNA sequences of this sample code for an identical CDR3. J is TRBJ1-5 and V is TRBV19; D not certain. CDR1 and CDR2 (germline): LNHDA, SQIVND (reference sequence). This CDR3 contains 15 residues. CDR3 region: CASSHPRGSNQPQHF. In DNA, the CDR3 is TGTGCTAGTAGTCATCCACGGGGTAGCAATCAGCCCCAGCATTTT. Full variable domain (outside the CDR3, taken from reference TRBV19 and TRBJ1-5): DGGITQSPKYLFRKEGQNVTLSCEQNLNHDAMYWYRQDPGQGLRLIYYSQIVNDFQKGDIAEGYSVSREKKESFPLTVTSAQKNPTAFYLCASSHPRGSNQPQHFGDGTRLSIL.

The DNA of the CDR3 is TGTGCCAGTAGTACTCAAACCGGGACAGGGGTGGGAGATACCGGGGAGCTGTTTTTT. This sequence encodes CASSTQTGTGVGDTGELFF. The gene calls are TRBV19 and TRBJ2-2; 10 bases line up with TRBD1. Germline CDR1 reads LNHDA; CDR2 reads SQIVND (reference sequence). This CDR3 contains 19 residues. With V trimmed by 4 bases and J by 5 bases, 16 bases remained unmatched.

The chain combines TRBV5-4 with TRBJ2-4; 9 positions match TRBD1. Germline lookup yields CDR1 SGHNT and CDR2 YYREEE (reference sequence). This CDR3 contains 16 residues. The V segment lost 4 bases and the J segment 7 bases; nucleotides outside the gene matches: 12. The CDR3 nucleotides read TGTGCCAGCAGCAGCCAAAGGGGGACAGGGACTAACATTCAGTACTTC. It codes for CASSSQRGTGTNIQYF.

This clone was counted between two and nine times. The chain is built from TRBV10-3 and TRBJ1-1; D is undetermined. Per germline, CDR1 ENHRY and CDR2 SYGVKD. Trimming pared 3 bases from V and 7 bases from J, leaving 18 bases between. The CDR3 has 15 amino acids. CDR3 in amino acids: CAISDSGNTVFEAFF. The DNA of the CDR3 is TGTGCCATCAGTGACTCGGGGAACACGGTTTTTGAAGCTTTCTTT.

This sequence joins TRBV7-3 and TRBJ2-7, with D perhaps TRBD2 (6 bases). The ends were cut back, 6 bases at V and 2 bases at J, with 17 bases in the middle. This CDR3 has 15 amino acids. The germline gives CDR1 SGHTA, CDR2 FQGTGA. CDR3 loop: CASSSSVGGTYEQYF. CDR3 coding DNA: TGTGCCAGCAGTTCCTCCGTTGGGGGGACCTACGAGCAGTACTTC. Full variable domain (remainder filled in from reference TRBV7-3 and TRBJ2-7): GAGVSQTPSNKVTEKGKYVELRCDPISGHTALYWYRQSLGQGPEFLIYFQGTGAADDSGLPNDRFFAVRPEGSVSTLKIQRTERGDSAVYLCASSSSVGGTYEQYFGPGTRLTVT.

The chain has TRBV4-3 and TRBJ2-5; unclear D gene. Trimming left V 0 bases short and J 3 bases short, with 11 bases between. CDR1 and CDR2 from the germline V gene are LGHNA and YSLEER. CDR3 length: 15 residues. Written as DNA, the CDR3 is TGCGCCAGCAGCCAAGATGGTCACGGAGAAGAGACCCAGTACTTC. Amino acid sequence: CASSQDGHGEETQYF.

The rearrangement links TRBV5-1 to TRBJ1-6; D is perhaps TRBD1 (5 bases). Trimming took off 4 bases at V and 7 bases at J, with 18 bases between the two ends. The CDR3 is 16 residues long. Germline-derived CDR1 and CDR2 are SGHRS and YFSETQ. The CDR3 DNA reads as TGCGCCAGCAGCGGATTAGCAGGGCAGGGAAATTCACCCCTCCACTTT. It encodes CASSGLAGQGNSPLHF.

This chain links TRBV19 with TRBJ1-6; D is ambiguous. CDR1 is LNHDA and CDR2 is SQIVND in the germline V gene (reference sequence). The length of the CDR3 is 15 residues. Trimming took off 5 bases at V and 0 bases at J, with 8 bases between the two ends. The CDR3 loop reads CASSAMSSYNSPLHF. As DNA, the CDR3 is TGTGCCAGTAGTGCGATGAGCTCCTATAATTCACCCCTCCACTTT.

The DNA of the CDR3 is TGCGCCAGCAGCTGGTCAGCGGCAGATACGCAGTATTTT. It yields the protein CASSWSAADTQYF. The chain has TRBV5-1 and TRBJ2-3; possible D gene TRBD2, 5 bases. The CDR3 consists of 13 residues. CDR1 is SGHRS, CDR2 YFSETQ, per germline. V was pared by 3 bases and J by 4 bases, with 9 bases between.

The chain recombines TRBV7-3 with TRBJ2-2; 7 nucleotides agree with TRBD2. V lost 4 bases, J lost 5 bases, and 1 base stayed unmatched. The germline V gene encodes CDR1 SGHTA and CDR2 FQGTGA. The CDR3 covers 13 residues. CDR3 sequence (DNA): TGTGCCAGCAGCTCCGGGGGGACCGGGGAGCTGTTTTTT. It yields the protein CASSSGGTGELFF.

This clone was recorded only once. The chain carries TRBV7-8 and TRBJ2-2; possible D gene TRBD2, 5 bases. V gave up 0 bases and J gave up 8 bases, with 10 bases separating them. The CDR3 is 14 residues long. Germline V gene lookup returns CDR1 SGHVS and CDR2 FQNEAQ. DNA of the CDR3: TGTGCCAGCAGCTTAGCCGGGATTTCGGGGGAGCTGTTTTTT. It yields the protein CASSLAGISGELFF.

This rearrangement joins TRBV5-1 to TRBJ1-1; 8 bases agree with TRBD1. Germline V gives CDR1 SGHRS, CDR2 YFSETQ. The CDR3 length is 17 residues. V was clipped by 7 bases and J by 0 bases; unmatched bases: 14. The CDR3 loop is CASRNAYRGRMNTEAFF. The CDR3 nucleotides read TGCGCCAGCCGGAACGCATACAGGGGGAGGATGAACACTGAAGCTTTCTTT.

The chain is built from TRBV7-2 and TRBJ2-3; 12 bases agree with TRBD2. Trimming cost V 2 bases and J 2 bases; bases outside gene matches: 11. Germline V gene sequence: CDR1 SGHTA, CDR2 FQGNSA. The CDR3 extends over 19 amino acids. The DNA for the CDR3 is TGTGCCAGCAGCTTAAGCGGCCTAGCGGGGGGGTTTGACACAGATACGCAGTATTTT. Translated, it gives CASSLSGLAGGFDTDTQYF. Together with reference TRBV7-2 and TRBJ2-3, the CDR3 gives the full variable domain: GAGVSQSPSNKVTEKGKDVELRCDPISGHTALYWYRQSLGQGLEFLIYFQGNSAPDKSGLPSDRFSAERTGGSVSTLTIQRTQQEDSAVYLCASSLSGLAGGFDTDTQYFGPGTRLTVL.

V and J are TRBV6-5 and TRBJ2-2, with 7 bases identical to TRBD1. After removal of 8 bases from V and 0 bases from J, the junction contained 6 bases not matched to a gene. The CDR3 is made up of 15 amino acids. Germline V lookup: CDR1 MNHEY, CDR2 SVGAGI. The CDR3 spells CASFPGQSNTGELFF. The CDR3 DNA follows: TGTGCCAGCTTCCCGGGACAGTCGAACACCGGGGAGCTGTTTTTT.

The V and J genes are TRBV2 and TRBJ2-3; 7 nucleotides line up with TRBD1. The CDR3 is 15 residues long. In germline, CDR1 is SNHLY, CDR2 FYNNEI. The V segment lost 7 bases and the J segment 0 bases; nucleotides outside the gene matches: 7. CDR3 protein: CASTRDRASTDTQYF. Here the CDR3 DNA reads TGTGCCAGCACCAGAGACAGGGCTAGCACAGATACGCAGTATTTT.

The chain links TRBV15 to TRBJ2-7, with unresolved D. Trimming pared 5 bases from V and 6 bases from J, leaving 14 bases between. There are 13 residues in the CDR3. From germline, CDR1 is LNHNV and CDR2 YYDKDF (reference sequence). The CDR3 DNA reads as TGTGCCACCAGCTTACGAACCAGGCCCGAGCAGTACTTC. The encoded protein is CATSLRTRPEQYF.